This T cell receptor beta chain was sequenced in a study of blood T cell repertoires in COVID-19. Looking at the study overall: The United States, Italy and Spain provided the acute and convalescent COVID-19 samples.

The CDR3 runs to 15 residues. CDR1 is MGHRA and CDR2 is YSYEKL in the germline V gene. With V trimmed by 0 bases and J by 7 bases, 6 bases remained unmatched. Clones were read by immunoSEQ multiplex PCR, and TCRdb kept only the in-frame ones, dropping some. The table records over 200,000 clones, approximately 88% of them present only once. This TCR derives from a woman aged 25 to 39 who had been exposed to COVID-19. The rearrangement uses TRBV4-1 and TRBJ2-1; 7 positions agree with TRBD2. What was sequenced was PBMCs or T cells enriched from blood (not recorded which). DNA of the CDR3: TGCGCCAGCAGCCAAGATTGGGACTATTTTAATGAGCAGTTCTTC. The encoded protein is CASSQDWDYFNEQFF.